Following are 5 T cell receptor beta chains from one sample sequenced in a study of blood T cells in healthy people across ages. The second PCR ran 7 to 11 cycles with a sample-barcoded 5' primer and J-beta primers. TCRdb called the 5' RACE reads again in MiXCR, with one record for every CDR3 protein. The sample records over 1,200,000 distinct CDR3 sequences, almost 60% being singletons. The sequenced sample consisted of blood. The source of these receptors is a young man in good health.

The chain uses TRBV10-3 and TRBJ2-1, with 8 bases fitting TRBD2. The J call is doubtful: the DNA matches TRBJ2-7 better. The CDR3 has 15 amino acids. The germline CDR1 and CDR2 sequences are ENHRY and SYGVKD. The CDR3 region has the DNA TGTGCCATCAGTGAGGATAGCGGGGACTACAATGAGCAGTACTTC. It codes for CAISEDSGDYNEQYF.

V gene TRBV24-1 combines with J gene TRBJ2-3; TRBD1 aligns across 12 bases. J gave up 1 base and V 9 bases, and 16 bases lay outside the gene matches. From germline, CDR1 is KGHDR and CDR2 SFDVKD. The CDR3 spans 19 residues. CDR3 amino acids: CATQGAHRDRGRGTDTQYF. In DNA form, the CDR3 reads TGTGCCACCCAAGGTGCCCACCGGGACAGGGGGCGAGGCACAGATACGCAGTATTTT.

The rearrangement links TRBV20-1 to TRBJ2-7, with a weak D call TRBD2 (5 bases). The V end was cut by 8 bases, the J end by 3 bases, with 23 bases between. CDR3 size: 15 residues. CDR1 and CDR2 from the germline V gene are DFQATT and SNEGSKA (reference sequence). CDR3 sequence: CSFPPPTSGDYEQYF. The DNA of the CDR3 is TGCAGTTTCCCGCCTCCGACAAGCGGAGACTACGAGCAGTACTTC.

The CDR3 DNA follows: TGTGCCAGCAGGCGGGACTTGAGAACCGGGGAGCTGTTTTTT. Its translation is CASRRDLRTGELFF. This rearrangement joins TRBV7-6 to TRBJ2-2; TRBD2 is a possible D gene (6 bases). Germline V gene sequence: CDR1 SGHVS, CDR2 FNYEAQ. Trimming shortened V by 6 bases and J by 5 bases, and 13 bases separated the two germline ends. This CDR3 contains 14 residues. The whole variable domain, filled in from reference TRBV7-6 and TRBJ2-2, reads GAGVSQSPRYKVTKRGQDVALRCDPISGHVSLYWYRQALGQGPEFLTYFNYEAQQDKSGLPNDRFSAERPEGSISTLTIQRTEQRDSAMYRCASRRDLRTGELFFGEGSRLTVL.

Comments on this clonotype: The junction does not match germline at one end; this may be a read error. V is TRBV7-8 and J is TRBJ2-2, with a tentative D call TRBD2 (6 bases). Germline CDR1 SGHVS, CDR2 FQNEAQ. This CDR3 comprises 14 residues. The CDR3 loop reads CAGSLTGVTGELFF. DNA for the CDR3: TGTGCCGGCAGCTTGACGGGGGTCACCGGGGAGCTGTTTTTT.